Below are 5 T cell receptor beta chains sequenced from a single sample in a study of beta chain features in type 1 diabetes. The entirety of the isolated RNA underwent reverse transcription, so expressed TCRB transcripts were sequenced. Repertoires were generated with immunoSEQ multiplex PCR, while TCRdb's copy carries only in-frame clones and drops some. The sample includes about 350,000 clones, around 19% of them seen just once. Sequences were obtained from naive CD4+ T cells from blood. The receptors shown here come from a young woman in good health.

This chain links TRBV7-9 with TRBJ2-4, with D hard to call. V lost 5 bases to trimming and J lost 3 bases, with 17 bases between them. The CDR3 loop spans 16 amino acids. CDR1 and CDR2 from the germline V gene are SEHNR and FQNEAQ (reference sequence). CDR3: CASSPRWSRSKNIQYF. CDR3 bases: TGTGCCAGCAGCCCCCGGTGGAGTAGGAGCAAAAACATTCAGTACTTC.

This clone was seen a handful of times. The J gene is TRBJ1-1, the V gene TRBV30, with 9 positions matching TRBD1. Looked up from germline, CDR1 is GTSNPN and CDR2 is SVGIG (reference sequence). The V gene end was trimmed by 8 bases and the J gene end by 3 bases; junction bases not matched to a gene: 4. The CDR3 covers 12 residues. The CDR3 coding sequence is TGTGCCGTCGGACAGGGGCACACTGAAGCTTTCTTT. Translated: CAVGQGHTEAFF.

This clone was observed a handful of times. The sample contains more than one DNA sequence encoding this CDR3. V and J are TRBV30 and TRBJ2-1; 10 bases are shared with TRBD2. This CDR3 has 15 amino acids. After removal of 1 base from V and 6 bases from J, the junction contained 6 bases not matched to a gene. The germline gives CDR1 GTSNPN, CDR2 SVGIG (reference sequence). Written as DNA, the CDR3 is TGTGCCTGGAGTGAAGGGCTAGCGGGGGTCAATGAGCAGTTCTTC. This translates into CAWSEGLAGVNEQFF.

The J gene is TRBJ2-7, the V gene TRBV2, with 7 bases that match TRBD1. Trimming at V came to 6 bases and at J to 3 bases, leaving 8 bases not matched to a gene. CDR1 and CDR2 (germline): SNHLY, FYNNEI. CDR3 size: 14 residues. The CDR3 sequence is CASRDRSSLYEQYF. In DNA, the CDR3 is TGTGCCAGCAGGGACAGGAGCTCCCTCTACGAGCAGTACTTC.

The J gene is TRBJ2-3, the V gene TRBV5-1, with no clear D. This CDR3 has 16 amino acids. The V and J ends lost 6 bases and 0 bases respectively, with 17 bases between them. The V gene's germline CDR1 is SGHRS and CDR2 YFSETQ. CDR3 bases: TGCGCCAGCACCCCCCTCGACGGGTCTAGCACAGATACGCAGTATTTT. Its translation is CASTPLDGSSTDTQYF. Full variable domain (rest looked up from reference TRBV5-1 and TRBJ2-3): KAGVTQTPRYLIKTRGQQVTLSCSPISGHRSVSWYQQTPGQGLQFLFEYFSETQRNKGNFPGRFSGRQFSNSRSEMNVSTLELGDSALYLCASTPLDGSSTDTQYFGPGTRLTVL.